Below are 15 T cell receptor beta chains sequenced from a single sample in a study of T cell repertoires in cytomegalovirus infection. Each CDR3 protein is one row after TCRdb ran MiXCR on the reads. This sample carries more than 400,000 distinct CDR3 sequences, 26% of them seen once, and the ten largest clones take about 13%. The sample was PBMCs. The source is a human donor in good health (CMV status not recorded). Some clones in this sample may be carry-over from other donors' samples.

The chain links TRBV5-4 to TRBJ2-1, with a weak D call TRBD2 (5 bases). CDR3 size: 14 residues. The germline CDR1 and CDR2 sequences are SGHNT and YYREEE (reference sequence). The ends were cut back, 3 bases at V and 7 bases at J, with 14 bases in the middle. CDR3 nucleotides: TGTGCCAGCAGCTCCCCCCCCGGGGAGAATGAGCAGTTCTTC. It codes for CASSSPPGENEQFF.

The gene calls are TRBV4-1 and TRBJ2-2; 10 bases are a match to TRBD1. CDR1 and CDR2 from the germline V gene are MGHRA and YSYEKL. V trimming: 3 bases; J trimming: 1 base; junction bases outside the gene matches: 5. This CDR3 is 17 amino acids long. The CDR3 DNA follows: TGCGCCAGCAGCCACGCTAGGGACAGGGGGAACACCGGGGAGCTGTTTTTT. This sequence encodes CASSHARDRGNTGELFF.

This clonotype has at least ten counts. The chain joins TRBV11-3 to TRBJ1-1; D not certain. Germline loops: CDR1 SGHNT, CDR2 YENEEA. The CDR3 is made up of 13 amino acids. V was shortened by 5 bases and J by 1 base, with 8 bases between the two germline ends. CDR3 loop: CASSHERNTEAFF. The CDR3 coding sequence is TGTGCCAGCAGCCACGAACGGAACACTGAAGCTTTCTTT.

This clonotype turned up a few times. J is TRBJ2-1 and V is TRBV19; 12 bases map to TRBD2. Trimming took 1 base from V and 0 from J; bases not matched to a gene: 4. Germline V gene lookup returns CDR1 LNHDA and CDR2 SQIVND (reference sequence). CDR3 length: 18 residues. Written as DNA, the CDR3 is TGTGCCAGTAGTATAGCCCCGACTAGCGGGAGCTCCTACAATGAGCAGTTCTTC. Protein: CASSIAPTSGSSYNEQFF.

This chain connects TRBV11-2 to TRBJ1-3; D remains unclear. The CDR3 is 18 amino acids. V was trimmed by 1 base and J by 0 bases, leaving 16 bases between them. Germline lookup yields CDR1 SGHAT and CDR2 FQNNGV. CDR3 bases: TGTGCCAGCAGCTTAGGGAGGAACGGACCGGCCTCTGGAAACACCATATATTTT. Protein sequence: CASSLGRNGPASGNTIYF.

The chain recombines TRBV6-1 with TRBJ2-1; D is unresolved. Trimming removed 2 bases at V and 1 base at J, with 9 bases between. Germline-derived CDR1 and CDR2 are MNHNS and SASEGT. The CDR3 is 15 residues long. The CDR3, as DNA: TGTGCCAGCAGTGAAAACCCGGCTTCCTACAATGAGCAGTTCTTC. It is translated as CASSENPASYNEQFF.

In this sample, this clonotype turned up many times. The chain has TRBV7-2 and TRBJ2-2; D gene uncertain. V was cut by 2 bases and J by 1 base, with 5 bases left in between. This CDR3 comprises 14 residues. Germline CDR1 SGHTA, CDR2 FQGNSA. The CDR3 here is CASSLLRNTGELFF. In DNA form, the CDR3 reads TGTGCCAGCAGCTTATTACGGAACACCGGGGAGCTGTTTTTT.

The chain recombines TRBV6-8 with TRBJ2-3; 7 bases map to TRBD2. V lost 5 bases and J lost 1; bases outside the gene matches: 12. This CDR3 spans 17 amino acids. Looked up from germline, CDR1 is MNHGY and CDR2 is SAAAGT. The CDR3 loop is CASSGRAGTRGTDTQYF. CDR3 coding DNA: TGTGCCAGCAGTGGGAGGGCGGGGACCCGGGGCACAGATACGCAGTATTTT.

This rearrangement joins TRBV19 to TRBJ1-1; a possible D gene is TRBD1 (5 bases). The CDR3 is 15 amino acids. Per the germline V gene, CDR1 is LNHDA and CDR2 is SQIVND (reference sequence). V dropped 3 bases and J dropped 1 base, with 12 bases sitting between them. CDR3 in DNA: TGTGCCAGTAGTATCGAGGGGATCGCGAACACTGAAGCTTTCTTT. Translation: CASSIEGIANTEAFF.

This clonotype turned up a few times. The J gene is TRBJ1-3, the V gene TRBV12-3 or TRBV12-4, with 7 bases lining up with TRBD1. This CDR3 is 15 amino acids long. Trimming at V came to 3 bases and at J to 2 bases, leaving 4 bases not matched to a gene. The CDR3 protein is CASSLFGTAGNTIYF. The CDR3 nucleotides read TGTGCCAGCAGTTTGTTCGGGACAGCTGGAAACACCATATATTTT.

The V call is TRBV28, the J call TRBJ2-1; D unresolved. The CDR3 has 14 residues. Germline-derived CDR1 and CDR2 are MDHEN and SYDVKM. V dropped 5 bases and J dropped 0 bases, with 8 bases sitting between them. The CDR3 here is CASSLGYSYNEQFF. CDR3 DNA sequence: TGTGCCAGCAGTCTCGGGTACTCCTACAATGAGCAGTTCTTC.

The genes are TRBV7-2 and TRBJ2-7; D might be TRBD2 (7 bases). This CDR3 contains 18 residues. V was shortened by 1 base and J by 2 bases, with 21 bases between the two germline ends. The germline V gene encodes CDR1 SGHTA and CDR2 FQGNSA. The CDR3 nucleotides are TGTGCCAGCAGCTTAGACAGACAGGCCGGGACTACACCCTACGAGCAGTACGTC. Residues: CASSLDRQAGTTPYEQYV.

The CDR3 DNA sequence: TGTGCCTGGACGGGGCGGGGGTACACAGATACGCAGTATTTT. This codes for CAWTGRGYTDTQYF. J is TRBJ2-3 and V is TRBV30; 7 bases agree with TRBD2. CDR3 length: 14 residues. The germline V gene encodes CDR1 GTSNPN and CDR2 SVGIG (reference sequence). V shed 4 bases and J 2 bases; nucleotides not matched to a gene: 6.

The chain recombines TRBV11-2 with TRBJ2-2, with 8 bases aligning to TRBD1. This CDR3 has 17 residues. V dropped 4 bases and J dropped 4; count of bases not matched to a gene: 11. Germline CDR1 SGHAT, CDR2 FQNNGV. The CDR3 region has the DNA TGTGCCAGCAGCTCCACCACAGGGGGTCGGCGCACCGGGGAGCTGTTTTTT. Translation gives CASSSTTGGRRTGELFF.

V usage is TRBV7-9 and J usage is TRBJ2-3, with no clear D. The CDR3 contains 15 residues. V gave up 6 bases and J gave up 4 bases, with 17 bases separating them. Germline lookup yields CDR1 SEHNR and CDR2 FQNEAQ (reference sequence). CDR3 DNA: TGTGCCAGCAGACCACGGGCCCTGGGCTCAGATACGCAGTATTTT. Translation gives CASRPRALGSDTQYF.